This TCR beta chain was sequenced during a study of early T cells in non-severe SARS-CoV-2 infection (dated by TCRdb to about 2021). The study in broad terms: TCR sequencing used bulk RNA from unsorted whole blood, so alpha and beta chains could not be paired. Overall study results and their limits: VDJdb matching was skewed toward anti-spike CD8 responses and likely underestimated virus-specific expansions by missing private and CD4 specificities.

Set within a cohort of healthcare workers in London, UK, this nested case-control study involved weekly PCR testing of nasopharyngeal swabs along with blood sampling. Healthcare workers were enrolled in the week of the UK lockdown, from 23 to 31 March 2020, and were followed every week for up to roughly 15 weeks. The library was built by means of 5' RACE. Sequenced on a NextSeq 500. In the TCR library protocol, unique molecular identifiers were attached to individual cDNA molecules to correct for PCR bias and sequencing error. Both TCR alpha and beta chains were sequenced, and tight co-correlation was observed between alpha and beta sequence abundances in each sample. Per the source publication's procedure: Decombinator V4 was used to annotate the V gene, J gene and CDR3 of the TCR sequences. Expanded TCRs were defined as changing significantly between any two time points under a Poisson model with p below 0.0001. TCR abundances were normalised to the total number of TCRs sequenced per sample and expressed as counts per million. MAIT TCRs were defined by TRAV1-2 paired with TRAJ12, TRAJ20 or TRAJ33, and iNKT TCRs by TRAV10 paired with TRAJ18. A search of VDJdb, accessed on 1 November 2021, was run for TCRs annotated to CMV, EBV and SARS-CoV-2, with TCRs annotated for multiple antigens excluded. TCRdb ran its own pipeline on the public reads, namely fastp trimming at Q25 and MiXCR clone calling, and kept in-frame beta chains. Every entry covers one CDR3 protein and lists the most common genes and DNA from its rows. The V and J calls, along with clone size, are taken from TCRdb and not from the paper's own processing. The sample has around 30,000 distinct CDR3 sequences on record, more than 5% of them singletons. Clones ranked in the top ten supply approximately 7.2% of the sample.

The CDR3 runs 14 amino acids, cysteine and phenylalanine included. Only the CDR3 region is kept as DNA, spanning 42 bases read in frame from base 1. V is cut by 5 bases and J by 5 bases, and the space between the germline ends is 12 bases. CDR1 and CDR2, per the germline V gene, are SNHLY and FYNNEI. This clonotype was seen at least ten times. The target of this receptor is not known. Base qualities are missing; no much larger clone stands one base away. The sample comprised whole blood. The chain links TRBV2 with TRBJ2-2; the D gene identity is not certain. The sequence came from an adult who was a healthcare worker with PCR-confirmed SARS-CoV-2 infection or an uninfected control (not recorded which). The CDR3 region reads CASSRIERTGELFF. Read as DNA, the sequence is TGTGCCAGCAGTAGGATAGAGAGGACCGGGGAGCTGTTTTTT.